This record looks at one TCR beta chain sequence and its context. In the original analysis: Amplification of reference gene primers was used by the study to estimate nucleated cell counts. Some clones are missing from TCRdb's copy, which holds only in-frame ones; the method was immunoSEQ multiplex PCR. V, J and clone size are taken as reported in that table, and D and trimming were inferred from the DNA itself. The sample shows under 200,000 clones, more than 75% of them seen only once. It was during active infection that Seattle patients were enrolled and then longitudinally followed. This sample stems from a study of blood T cell repertoires in COVID-19. Whole-study context: PBMCs, B-cell-depleted T cells, or T cells were the source of the cDNA or gDNA that made up the material.

This CDR3 region has 14 residues. This TCR derives from a man between 60 and 70 years old with COVID-19, enrolled during active disease. V is TRBV21-1 and J is TRBJ1-6. TRBV21-1 is a pseudogene segment. The material sequenced was peripheral blood. As DNA, the CDR3 is TGTGCCAGCAGGCGAGGGTGTGGTAATTCACCCCTCCACTTT. Translating it yields CASRRGCGNSPLHF.